In this sample, the clone carrying this T cell receptor (beta chain) turned up a few times. The target antigen is unknown. The data were taken from a study of cytomegalovirus exposure and HLA in healthy donors. Findings and caveats of the study: A later examination showed that TCR association rates differed by HLA locus, with DRB1 most and HLA-C fewest.

The primer mix had 60 Vbeta and 13 Jbeta primers. Data came from immunoSEQ multiplex PCR; TCRdb stores just in-frame clones and leaves some out. The sample lists 120,000 or so clones, 81% occurring once. Germline lookup yields CDR1 MGHDK and CDR2 SYGVNS. The CDR3 has 13 residues. Trimming pared 2 bases from V and 0 bases from J, leaving 4 bases between. The chain uses TRBV25-1 and TRBJ1-1; D uncertain. The sequenced material came from PBMCs. The origin of this receptor is a man younger than 35 in good health and CMV-seropositive. This CDR3 is CASSEQVNTEAFF. Written as DNA, the CDR3 is TGTGCCAGCAGTGAACAGGTGAACACTGAAGCTTTCTTT. Variable domain in full (rest from reference TRBV25-1 and TRBJ1-1): EADIYQTPRYLVIGTGKKITLECSQTMGHDKMYWYQQDPGMELHLIHYSYGVNSTEKGDLSSESTVSRIRTEHFPLTLESARPSHTSQYLCASSEQVNTEAFFGQGTRLTVV.